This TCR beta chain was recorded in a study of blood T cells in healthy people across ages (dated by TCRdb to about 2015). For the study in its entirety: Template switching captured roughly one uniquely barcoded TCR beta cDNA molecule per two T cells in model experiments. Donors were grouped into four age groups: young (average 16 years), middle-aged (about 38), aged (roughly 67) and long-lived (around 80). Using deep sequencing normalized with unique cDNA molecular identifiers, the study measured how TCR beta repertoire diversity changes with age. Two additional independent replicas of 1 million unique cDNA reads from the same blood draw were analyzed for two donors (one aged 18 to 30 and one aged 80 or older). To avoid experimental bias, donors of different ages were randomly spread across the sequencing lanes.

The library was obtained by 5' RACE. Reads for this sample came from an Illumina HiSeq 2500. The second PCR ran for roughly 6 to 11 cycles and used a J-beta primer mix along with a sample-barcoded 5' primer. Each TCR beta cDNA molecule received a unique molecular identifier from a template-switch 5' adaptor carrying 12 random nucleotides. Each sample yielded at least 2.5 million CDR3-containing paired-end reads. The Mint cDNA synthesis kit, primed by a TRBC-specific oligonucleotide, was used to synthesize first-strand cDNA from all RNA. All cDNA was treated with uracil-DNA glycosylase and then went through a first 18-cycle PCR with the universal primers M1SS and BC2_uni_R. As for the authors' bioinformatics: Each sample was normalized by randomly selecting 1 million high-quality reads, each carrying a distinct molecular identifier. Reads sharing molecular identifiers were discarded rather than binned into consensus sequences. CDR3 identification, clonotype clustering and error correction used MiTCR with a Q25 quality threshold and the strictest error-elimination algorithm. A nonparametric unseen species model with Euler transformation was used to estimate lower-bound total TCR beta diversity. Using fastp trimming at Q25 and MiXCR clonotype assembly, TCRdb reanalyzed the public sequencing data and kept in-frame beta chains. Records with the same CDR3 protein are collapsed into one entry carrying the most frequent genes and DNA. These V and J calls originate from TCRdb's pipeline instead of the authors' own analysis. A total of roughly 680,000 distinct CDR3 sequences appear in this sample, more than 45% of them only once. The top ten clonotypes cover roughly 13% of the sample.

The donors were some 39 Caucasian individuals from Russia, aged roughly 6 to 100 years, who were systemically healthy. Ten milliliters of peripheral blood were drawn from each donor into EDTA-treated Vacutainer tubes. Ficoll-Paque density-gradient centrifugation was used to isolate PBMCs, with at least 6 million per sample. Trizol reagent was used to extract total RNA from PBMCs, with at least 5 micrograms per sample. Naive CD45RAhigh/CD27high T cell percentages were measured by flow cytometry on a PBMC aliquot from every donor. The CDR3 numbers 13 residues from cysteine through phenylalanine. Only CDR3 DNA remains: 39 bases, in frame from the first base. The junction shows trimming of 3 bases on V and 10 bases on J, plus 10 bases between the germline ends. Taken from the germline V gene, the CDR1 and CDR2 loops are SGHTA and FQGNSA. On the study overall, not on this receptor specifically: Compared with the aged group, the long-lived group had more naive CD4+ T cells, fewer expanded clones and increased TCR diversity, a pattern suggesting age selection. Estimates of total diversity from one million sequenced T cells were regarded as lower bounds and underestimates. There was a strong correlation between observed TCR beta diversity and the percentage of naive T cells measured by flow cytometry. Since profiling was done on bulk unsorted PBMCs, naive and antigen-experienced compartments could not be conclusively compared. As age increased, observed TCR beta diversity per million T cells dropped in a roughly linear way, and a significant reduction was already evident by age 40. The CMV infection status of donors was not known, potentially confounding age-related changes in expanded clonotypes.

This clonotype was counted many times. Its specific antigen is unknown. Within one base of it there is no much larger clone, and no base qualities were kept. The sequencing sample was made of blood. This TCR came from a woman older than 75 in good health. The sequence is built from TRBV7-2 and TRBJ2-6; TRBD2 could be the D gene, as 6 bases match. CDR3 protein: CASSFQGGNVLTF. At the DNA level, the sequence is TGTGCCAGCAGCTTTCAGGGAGGTAACGTCCTGACTTTC.